Shown below are 26 T cell receptor beta chains from a single sample sequenced in a study of OX40 agonist ivuxolimab in advanced cancers. The protocol was immunoSEQ multiplex PCR, while the TCRdb copy is restricted to in-frame clones and leaves out a portion. In the table there are around 5,000 clones, roughly 67% of which are singletons. Source: CD4+ or CD8+ T cells sorted from blood, taken in a trial of the OX40 agonist ivuxolimab. The receptor source for this set is an adult with an advanced solid tumor such as melanoma, head and neck, liver or kidney cancer.

The rearrangement joins TRBV6-1 to TRBJ2-2, with 8 nucleotides matching TRBD2. Germline values: CDR1 MNHNS, CDR2 SASEGT. The V gene end was trimmed by 7 bases and the J gene end by 3 bases; junction bases not matched to a gene: 7. This CDR3 has 15 amino acids. The CDR3 DNA sequence: TGTGCCAGCAACCCCGAGCGGGGGTACACCGGGGAGCTGTTTTTT. Protein: CASNPERGYTGELFF.

This rearrangement joins TRBV11-1 to TRBJ1-6, with no clear D. V lost 1 base, J lost 7 bases, and 8 bases lay in between. There are 14 residues in the CDR3. Germline V lookup: CDR1 SGHAT, CDR2 FQDESV (reference sequence). The CDR3 sequence: CASSLDSINSPLHF. Written as DNA, the CDR3 is TGTGCCAGCAGCTTAGACAGTATAAATTCACCCCTCCACTTT.

DNA of the CDR3: TGTGCCAGTAGTATACTAGCGGGGGGGCAGTTCTTC. Translating it yields CASSILAGGQFF. The V gene is TRBV19, the J gene TRBJ2-1; 11 bases line up with TRBD2. Germline CDR1 reads LNHDA; CDR2 reads SQIVND (reference sequence). CDR3 size: 12 residues. The V gene end was trimmed by 2 bases and the J gene end by 12 bases; junction bases not matched to a gene: 0.

The chain joins TRBV6-1 to TRBJ2-7; TRBD1 matches at 8 bases. The CDR3 is 14 residues long. Germline CDR1 and CDR2: MNHNS and SASEGT. Trimming removed 1 base from V and 9 bases from J; junction bases left unmatched: 8. CDR3 sequence (DNA): TGTGCCAGCAGTGAAGAGCCGACAGGGGATTGGCAGTACTTC. Protein product: CASSEEPTGDWQYF.

This sequence joins TRBV4-2 and TRBJ2-6; D uncertain. CDR1 is LGHNA, CDR2 YNFKEQ, per germline. The CDR3 consists of 16 residues. With 5 bases removed from V and 0 bases from J, the gap between germline ends came to 11 bases. This CDR3 is CASSRWTNSGANVLTF. CDR3 bases: TGTGCCAGCAGCAGATGGACCAACTCTGGGGCCAACGTCCTGACTTTC.

The V gene is TRBV9, the J gene TRBJ2-6; 7 bases map to TRBD1. Unmatched junction bases numbered 5, after V lost 2 bases and J lost 0 bases. From germline, CDR1 is SGDLS and CDR2 YYNGEE. The CDR3 loop spans 17 amino acids. The CDR3 loop is CASSVPHRGSGANVLTF. For the CDR3, the DNA is TGTGCCAGCAGCGTTCCTCACAGGGGCTCTGGGGCCAACGTCCTGACTTTC.

The chain carries TRBV7-3 and TRBJ2-1; 8 bases agree with TRBD2. Germline values: CDR1 SGHTA, CDR2 FQGTGA. J gave up 5 bases and V 5 bases, and 8 bases lay outside the gene matches. The CDR3 has 15 residues. DNA for the CDR3: TGTGCCAGCAGCCTCCCGGCGGGGGGCAACAATGAGCAGTTCTTC. It specifies CASSLPAGGNNEQFF.

V usage is TRBV7-9 and J usage is TRBJ1-2; D may be TRBD1 (6 bases). The CDR3 is 14 amino acids. Trimming removed 5 bases at V and 6 bases at J, with 16 bases between. Germline CDR1 reads SEHNR; CDR2 reads FQNEAQ (reference sequence). CDR3 sequence reads: CASSRVTGGDGYTF. In nucleotides, the CDR3 is TGTGCCAGCAGCCGAGTGACAGGTGGAGATGGCTACACCTTC.

In this sample, this clone turned up a few times. The V and J genes are TRBV5-4 and TRBJ1-2, with TRBD1 matching 10 bases. CDR1 SGHNT and CDR2 YYREEE come from the germline V gene (reference sequence). The CDR3 has 14 residues. V shed 3 bases, J shed 4 bases, and the junction held 3 bases outside the gene matches. In DNA form, the CDR3 reads TGTGCCAGCAGCTCCCGGGACAGGGGCTATGGCTACACCTTC. This codes for CASSSRDRGYGYTF.

This clone was detected only a few times. The V gene is TRBV27, the J gene TRBJ1-3, with D perhaps matching TRBD1 (6 bases). Deletions cut 5 bases from V and 1 base from J, with 15 bases between. Per germline, CDR1 MNHEY and CDR2 SMNVEV (reference sequence). This CDR3 spans 16 amino acids. CDR3 DNA: TGTGCCAGCAGTCCAGGGGTAAGGACTTCTGGAAACACCATATATTTT. Translation gives CASSPGVRTSGNTIYF.

In this sample, this clone turned up a few times. The V gene is TRBV7-6, the J gene TRBJ2-5; 7 bases match TRBD2. The CDR3 length is 14 residues. Germline trimming cut 4 bases from V and 3 bases from J; bases unmatched to any gene: 5. Germline V gives CDR1 SGHVS, CDR2 FNYEAQ. The CDR3 DNA reads as TGTGCCAGCAGCTCCGGGACTACGGAAGAGACCCAGTACTTC. Its protein is CASSSGTTEETQYF.

The gene calls are TRBV5-1 and TRBJ2-2, with D uncertain. Germline CDR1 is SGHRS and CDR2 is YFSETQ. Trimming stripped 4 bases from V and 4 bases from J, with 11 bases between. This CDR3 spans 14 amino acids. CDR3 loop: CASSQVLGTGELFF. CDR3 nucleotide sequence: TGCGCCAGCAGCCAGGTTCTAGGCACCGGGGAGCTGTTTTTT.

The CDR3 nucleotides read TGTGCCAGCATAGGAATCTTTGGGGGGTTCAATGAAGCTTTCTTT. As protein: CASIGIFGGFNEAFF. V is TRBV5-6 and J is TRBJ1-1; possibly TRBD1 for D (5 bases). Trimming removed 6 bases at V and 7 bases at J, with 22 bases between. The CDR3 extends over 15 amino acids. In germline, CDR1 is SGHDT, CDR2 YYEEEE.

The chain combines TRBV6-1 with TRBJ2-6; a weak D match, TRBD1 (5 bases). Germline V gene data show CDR1 as MNHNS and CDR2 as SASEGT. With 7 bases removed from V and 0 bases from J, the gap between germline ends came to 10 bases. CDR3 length: 15 amino acids. The CDR3 DNA is TGTGCCAGCACCATAGACAGCTCTGGGGCCAACGTCCTGACTTTC. Translating gives CASTIDSSGANVLTF.

This CDR3 reads CASSAPGHLPGEQYF. The CDR3 region has the DNA TGTGCCAGCAGCGCCCCAGGGCACTTACCCGGAGAGCAGTACTTC. This sequence joins TRBV7-9 and TRBJ2-7; D possibly corresponds to TRBD1 (5 bases). Germline CDR1 SEHNR, CDR2 FQNEAQ (reference sequence). The CDR3 spans 15 residues. With 5 bases removed from V and 7 bases from J, the gap between germline ends came to 21 bases.

This chain links TRBV28 with TRBJ2-7, with 8 bases aligning to TRBD1. CDR1 is MDHEN, CDR2 SYDVKM, per germline. This CDR3 region has 14 residues. J lost 2 bases, V lost 7 bases, and 7 bases had no gene match. The CDR3 protein is CASTYQGAPYEQYF. DNA of the CDR3: TGTGCCAGCACCTACCAGGGGGCCCCCTACGAGCAGTACTTC. The full variable domain, rest sourced from reference TRBV28 and TRBJ2-7, is DVKVTQSSRYLVKRTGEKVFLECVQDMDHENMFWYRQDPGLGLRLIYFSYDVKMKEKGDIPEGYSVSREKKERFSLILESASTNQTSMYLCASTYQGAPYEQYFGPGTRLTVT.

This clone has a handful of counts. The chain combines TRBV7-9 with TRBJ2-7; unclear D gene. CDR1 and CDR2 (germline): SEHNR, FQNEAQ (reference sequence). CDR3 length: 14 residues. Between the trimmed V and J ends, which lost 4 bases and 0 bases, there was a span of 10 bases. As DNA, the CDR3 is TGTGCCAGCAGCTCTCTGTCAGGCTCCTACGAGCAGTACTTC. Its translation is CASSSLSGSYEQYF.

The gene calls are TRBV9 and TRBJ2-6; TRBD1 might be the D (6 bases). The length of the CDR3 is 16 residues. Germline lookup yields CDR1 SGDLS and CDR2 YYNGEE. Trimming stripped 3 bases from V and 2 bases from J, with 12 bases between. For the CDR3, the DNA is TGTGCCAGCAGCGGGACAGCTCCCCCTGGGGCCAACGTCCTGACTTTC. Its translation is CASSGTAPPGANVLTF.

This sequence joins TRBV6-1 and TRBJ1-1, with D unclear. Deletions cut 4 bases from V and 8 bases from J, with 8 bases between. The CDR3 runs 11 residues. Germline loops: CDR1 MNHNS, CDR2 SASEGT. Here the CDR3 DNA reads TGTGCCAGCAGTGTTGCGACAGAAGCTTTCTTT. Amino acids: CASSVATEAFF.

This clone has more than one count but fewer than ten. The chain is built from TRBV5-1 and TRBJ2-5, with D unclear. The CDR3 length is 15 residues. The V end was cut by 0 bases, the J end by 2 bases, with 11 bases between. Germline CDR1 is SGHRS and CDR2 is YFSETQ. This chain's CDR3 is CASSLEAPKQETQYF. As DNA, the CDR3 is TGCGCCAGCAGCTTGGAGGCCCCTAAACAAGAGACCCAGTACTTC.

V and J are TRBV7-9 and TRBJ1-1; no reliable D call. V lost 3 bases to trimming and J lost 5 bases, with 13 bases between them. The CDR3 covers 14 residues. Germline V lookup: CDR1 SEHNR, CDR2 FQNEAQ (reference sequence). CDR3 loop: CASSLMGKLTEAFF. CDR3 DNA sequence: TGTGCCAGCAGCTTGATGGGGAAATTGACTGAAGCTTTCTTT.

This chain joins TRBV9 and TRBJ2-7; D ambiguous. The CDR3 contains 14 residues. Germline assignment: CDR1 SGDLS and CDR2 YYNGEE. Trimming took off 0 bases at V and 1 base at J, with 8 bases between the two ends. DNA for the CDR3: TGTGCCAGCAGCGTAGGGTCTGATTCCTACGAGCAGTACTTC. As protein: CASSVGSDSYEQYF.

The chain combines TRBV2 with TRBJ2-7; 7 bases agree with TRBD1. The CDR3 runs to 15 residues. Germline V gene lookup returns CDR1 SNHLY and CDR2 FYNNEI. Trimming at V came to 3 bases and at J to 2 bases, leaving 7 bases not matched to a gene. The CDR3 nucleotides are TGTGCCAGCAGTGATGTGTCAGGGGGTCCCTACGAGCAGTACTTC. Amino acids: CASSDVSGGPYEQYF.

V usage is TRBV10-3 and J usage is TRBJ2-5; D is uncertain. The V gene's germline CDR1 is ENHRY and CDR2 SYGVKD. V was shortened by 6 bases and J by 0 bases, with 14 bases between the two germline ends. This CDR3 region has 15 residues. CDR3 in amino acids: CAIRPGFPYQETQYF. CDR3 DNA sequence: TGTGCCATCAGGCCCGGTTTCCCGTACCAAGAGACCCAGTACTTC.

The chain uses TRBV6-5 and TRBJ2-7; no definite D call. Germline values: CDR1 MNHEY, CDR2 SVGAGI. The CDR3 has 12 residues. Trimming left V 0 bases short and J 3 bases short, with 3 bases between. The CDR3: CASSYSLYEQYF. The CDR3 bases are TGTGCCAGCAGTTACTCTCTCTACGAGCAGTACTTC.

CDR3: CASSYSANYGYTF. The CDR3 coding sequence is TGTGCCAGCAGTTACTCGGCTAACTATGGCTACACCTTC. V usage is TRBV6-5 and J usage is TRBJ1-2; the D is unclear. From germline, CDR1 is MNHEY and CDR2 SVGAGI. This CDR3 has 13 amino acids. V lost 0 bases to trimming and J lost 0 bases, with 2 bases between them.